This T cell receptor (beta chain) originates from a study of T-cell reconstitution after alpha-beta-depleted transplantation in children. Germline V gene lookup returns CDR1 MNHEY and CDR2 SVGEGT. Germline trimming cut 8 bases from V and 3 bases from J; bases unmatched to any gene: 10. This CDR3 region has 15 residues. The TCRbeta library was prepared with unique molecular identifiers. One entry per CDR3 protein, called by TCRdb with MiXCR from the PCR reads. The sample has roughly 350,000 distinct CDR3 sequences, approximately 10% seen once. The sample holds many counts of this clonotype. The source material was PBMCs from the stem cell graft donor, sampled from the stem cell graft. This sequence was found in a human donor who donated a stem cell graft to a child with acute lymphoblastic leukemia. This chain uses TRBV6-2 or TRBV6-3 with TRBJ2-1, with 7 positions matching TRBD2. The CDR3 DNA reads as TGTGCCAGCGAGTTAGAGGGAGGGTTCTACAATGAGCAGTTCTTC. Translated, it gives CASELEGGFYNEQFF.